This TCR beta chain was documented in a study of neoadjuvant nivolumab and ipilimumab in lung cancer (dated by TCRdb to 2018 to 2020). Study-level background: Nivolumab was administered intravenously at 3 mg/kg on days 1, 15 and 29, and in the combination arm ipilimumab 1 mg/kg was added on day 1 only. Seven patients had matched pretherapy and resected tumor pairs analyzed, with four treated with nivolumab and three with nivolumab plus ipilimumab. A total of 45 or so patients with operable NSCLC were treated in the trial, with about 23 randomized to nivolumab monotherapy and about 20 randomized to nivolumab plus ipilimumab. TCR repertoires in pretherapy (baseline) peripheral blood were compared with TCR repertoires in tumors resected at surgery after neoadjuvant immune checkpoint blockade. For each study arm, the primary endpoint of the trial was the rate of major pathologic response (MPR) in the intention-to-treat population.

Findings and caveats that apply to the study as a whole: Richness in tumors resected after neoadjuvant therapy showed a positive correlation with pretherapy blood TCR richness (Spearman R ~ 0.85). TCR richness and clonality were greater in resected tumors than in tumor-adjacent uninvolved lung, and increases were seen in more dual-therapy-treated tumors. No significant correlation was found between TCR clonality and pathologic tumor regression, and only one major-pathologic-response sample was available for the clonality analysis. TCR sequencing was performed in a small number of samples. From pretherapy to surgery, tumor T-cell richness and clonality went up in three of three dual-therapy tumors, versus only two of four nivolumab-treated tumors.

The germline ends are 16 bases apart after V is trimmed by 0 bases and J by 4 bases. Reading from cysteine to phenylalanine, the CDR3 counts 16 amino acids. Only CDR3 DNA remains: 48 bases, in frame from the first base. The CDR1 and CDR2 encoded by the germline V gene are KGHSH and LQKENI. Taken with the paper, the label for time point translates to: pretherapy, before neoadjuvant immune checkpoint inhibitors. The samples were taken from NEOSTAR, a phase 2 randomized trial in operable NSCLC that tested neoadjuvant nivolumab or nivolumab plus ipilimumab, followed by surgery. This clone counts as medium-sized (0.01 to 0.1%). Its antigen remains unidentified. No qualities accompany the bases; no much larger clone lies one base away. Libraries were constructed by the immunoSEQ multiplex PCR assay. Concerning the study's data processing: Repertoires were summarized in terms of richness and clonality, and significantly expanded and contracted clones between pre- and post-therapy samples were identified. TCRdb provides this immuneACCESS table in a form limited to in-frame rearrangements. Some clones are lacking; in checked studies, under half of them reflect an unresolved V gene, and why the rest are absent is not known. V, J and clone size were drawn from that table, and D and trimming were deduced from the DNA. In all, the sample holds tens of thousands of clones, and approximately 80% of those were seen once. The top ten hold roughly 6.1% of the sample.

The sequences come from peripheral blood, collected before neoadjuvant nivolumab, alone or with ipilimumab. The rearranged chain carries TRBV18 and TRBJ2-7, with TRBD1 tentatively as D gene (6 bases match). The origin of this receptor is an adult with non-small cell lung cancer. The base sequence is TGTGCCAGCTCACCACCAGTTCAGGGGCGGACGTACGAGCAGTACTTC. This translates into CASSPPVQGRTYEQYF. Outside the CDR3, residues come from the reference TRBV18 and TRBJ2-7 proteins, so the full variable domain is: NAGVMQNPRHLVRRRGQEARLRCSPMKGHSHVYWYRQLPEEGLKFMVYLQKENIIDESGMPKERFSAEFPKEGPSILRIQQVVRGDSAAYFCASSPPVQGRTYEQYFGPGTRLTVT.